The 30 T cell receptor beta chains reported below all come from one sample, sequenced in a study of control samples from healthy donors and cancer patients. Assay used: immunoSEQ multiplex PCR; TCRdb lists only in-frame clones, some missing. The sample has 45,000 or so clones; around 90% are singletons. Sequenced material: PBMCs. The receptors originated from a woman aged 40-49 years with head and neck cancer.

The V and J genes are TRBV11-1 and TRBJ2-7; 9 bases agree with TRBD1. V trimming: 4 bases; J trimming: 3 bases; junction bases outside the gene matches: 1. CDR1 and CDR2 from the germline V gene are SGHAT and FQDESV (reference sequence). The CDR3 totals 13 residues. The CDR3 loop is CASSSGQGYEQYF. CDR3 bases: TGTGCCAGCAGCTCGGGACAGGGCTACGAGCAGTACTTC.

This chain connects TRBV3-1 (or the pseudogene TRBV3-2) to TRBJ2-2; possible D gene TRBD2, 6 bases. The CDR3 is made up of 14 amino acids. CDR1 LGHDT and CDR2 YNNKEL come from the germline V gene (reference sequence). V shed 3 bases and J shed 8 bases, with 13 bases lying between them. The CDR3 DNA sequence: TGTGCCAGCAGCCAGCCGGGGGAATGGGGGGAGCTGTTTTTT. Translating gives CASSQPGEWGELFF.

J is TRBJ2-1 and V is TRBV2; no firm D call. Germline V gene lookup returns CDR1 SNHLY and CDR2 FYNNEI. The length of the CDR3 is 13 residues. Trimming stripped 2 bases from V and 7 bases from J, with 9 bases between. The CDR3 nucleotides are TGTGCCAGCAGTGAATTAACTAAAAATGAGCAGTTCTTC. It specifies CASSELTKNEQFF.

The V gene is TRBV5-1, the J gene TRBJ2-2; 12 bases align to TRBD2. Trimming at V came to 6 bases and at J to 5 bases, leaving 8 bases not matched to a gene. Germline V gene sequence: CDR1 SGHRS, CDR2 YFSETQ. The CDR3 length is 16 residues. The CDR3 sequence is CASTLPGLAGTGELFF. CDR3 nucleotide sequence: TGCGCCAGCACTTTGCCCGGACTAGCGGGAACCGGGGAGCTGTTTTTT.

The chain joins TRBV5-1 to TRBJ2-1, with 7 bases lining up with TRBD1. After removal of 1 base from V and 1 base from J, the junction contained 2 bases not matched to a gene. The CDR3 covers 15 residues. Germline CDR1 reads SGHRS; CDR2 reads YFSETQ. This CDR3 reads CASSLWGQSYNEQFF. Here the CDR3 DNA reads TGCGCCAGCAGCTTGTGGGGACAGTCCTACAATGAGCAGTTCTTC.

J is TRBJ2-7 and V is TRBV7-3; D is uncertain. CDR3 size: 15 residues. The V end lost 1 base, the J end lost 0 bases, and 10 bases lay between the germline ends. The germline V gene has CDR1 SGHTA and CDR2 FQGTGA. As DNA, the CDR3 is TGTGCCAGCAGCTTAAGGTCAGGCACCTCCTACGAGCAGTACTTC. Translating it yields CASSLRSGTSYEQYF.

This clone appeared a few times. The chain links TRBV7-9 to TRBJ1-1, with D perhaps TRBD1 (5 bases). Germline V gives CDR1 SEHNR, CDR2 FQNEAQ (reference sequence). CDR3 length: 13 amino acids. V was trimmed by 3 bases and J by 6 bases, leaving 11 bases between them. CDR3 nucleotides: TGTGCCAGCAGCTTGCCAGGGATCTCTGAAGCTTTCTTT. Encoded protein: CASSLPGISEAFF.

The rearrangement links TRBV7-9 to TRBJ1-2; the D gene is possibly TRBD1 (5 bases). CDR3 length: 15 amino acids. The ends were cut back, 1 base at V and 7 bases at J, with 16 bases in the middle. Germline-derived CDR1 and CDR2 are SEHNR and FQNEAQ (reference sequence). CDR3 coding DNA: TGTGCCAGCAGCTTAGTCGGGGCCGCCTTAGCTGGCTACACCTTC. It yields the protein CASSLVGAALAGYTF.

The chain has TRBV30 and TRBJ2-7; 9 bases fit TRBD2. The germline CDR1 and CDR2 sequences are GTSNPN and SVGIG (reference sequence). This CDR3 region has 16 residues. Losses at the gene ends were 8 bases for V and 2 bases for J; bases not matched to a gene: 16. The CDR3 nucleotides read TGTGCCGGGGGAATTCTAGCGGGGAGTTACGCCTACGAGCAGTACTTC. The encoded protein is CAGGILAGSYAYEQYF.

This chain links TRBV19 with TRBJ1-2; TRBD1 matches 8 bases. Losses at the gene ends were 5 bases for V and 7 bases for J; bases not matched to a gene: 12. The CDR3 runs to 15 residues. Germline lookup yields CDR1 LNHDA and CDR2 SQIVND (reference sequence). The CDR3 is CASSLMDRASGGYTF. CDR3 DNA sequence: TGTGCCAGTAGTCTGATGGACAGGGCATCGGGTGGCTACACCTTC.

The chain has TRBV19 and TRBJ1-2; D might be TRBD1 (5 bases). V lost 2 bases and J 8 bases, leaving 9 bases between the germline ends. CDR3 size: 12 residues. The germline CDR1 and CDR2 sequences are LNHDA and SQIVND (reference sequence). The CDR3 protein is CASSISGGGYTF. CDR3 DNA sequence: TGTGCCAGTAGTATATCCGGGGGAGGCTACACCTTC.

The rearrangement uses TRBV5-4 and TRBJ2-3; D ambiguous. Germline CDR1 reads SGHNT; CDR2 reads YYREEE (reference sequence). The CDR3 contains 18 residues. V lost 2 bases, J lost 1 base, and 20 bases lay in between. This CDR3 reads CASSFKVTTLHRTDTQYF. The CDR3 DNA sequence: TGTGCCAGCAGCTTCAAGGTTACCACACTCCACCGCACAGATACGCAGTATTTT.

This clone is a singleton in its sample. The chain has TRBV3-1 (or the pseudogene TRBV3-2) and TRBJ2-3, with 7 bases that match TRBD2. The CDR3 runs to 18 residues. Trimming at V came to 0 bases and at J to 2 bases, leaving 11 bases not matched to a gene. Germline V gene lookup returns CDR1 LGHDT and CDR2 YNNKEL (reference sequence). The CDR3 sequence is CASSQDLGAGRVTDTQYF. CDR3 nucleotides: TGTGCCAGCAGCCAAGATCTTGGAGCGGGGAGAGTCACAGATACGCAGTATTTT.

The CDR3 nucleotides are TGTGCCAGCAGCCCCGTTGGCAAGAGCTACACCTTC. It translates to CASSPVGKSYTF. The chain couples TRBV4-2 to TRBJ1-2; D gene unclear. V was cut by 4 bases and J by 9 bases, with 12 bases left in between. The CDR3 runs to 12 residues. Germline V gene lookup returns CDR1 LGHNA and CDR2 YNFKEQ.

This clone was observed a handful of times. The rearrangement links TRBV5-1 to TRBJ1-5, with D unresolved. Germline-derived CDR1 and CDR2 are SGHRS and YFSETQ. This CDR3 has 15 residues. V was pared by 0 bases and J by 0 bases, with 7 bases between. This chain's CDR3 is CASSLEGNSNQPQHF. CDR3 DNA: TGCGCCAGCAGCTTGGAAGGTAATAGCAATCAGCCCCAGCATTTT.

This clone has only one observation. The V and J genes are TRBV15 and TRBJ2-7; 13 bases line up with TRBD2. The CDR3 contains 15 residues. Germline V gives CDR1 LNHNV, CDR2 YYDKDF (reference sequence). The V gene end was trimmed by 1 base and the J gene end by 3 bases; junction bases not matched to a gene: 0. In DNA, the CDR3 is TGTGCCACCAGCAGAGGGACTAGCGGGGGCTACGAGCAGTACTTC. Translated: CATSRGTSGGYEQYF.

This sequence joins TRBV10-3 and TRBJ2-7; 7 bases match TRBD1. J lost 0 bases, V lost 3 bases, and 2 bases had no gene match. The CDR3 length is 14 residues. Germline lookup yields CDR1 ENHRY and CDR2 SYGVKD. The CDR3 loop reads CAISDYRGSYEQYF. CDR3 in DNA: TGTGCCATCAGTGATTACAGGGGCTCCTACGAGCAGTACTTC.

This clone came up once. The chain carries TRBV29-1 and TRBJ1-2; D gene ambiguous. The CDR3 extends over 13 amino acids. Trimming left V 5 bases short and J 4 bases short, with 14 bases between. Germline V gene sequence: CDR1 SQVTM, CDR2 ANQGSEA. In nucleotides, the CDR3 is TGCAGCGTTTATGTCGACGGCTTCTATGGCTACACCTTC. Translating it yields CSVYVDGFYGYTF.

This clone was found a few times. The rearrangement joins TRBV6-6 to TRBJ2-1, with TRBD2 matching over 9 bases. Germline loops: CDR1 MNHNY, CDR2 SVGAGI (reference sequence). This CDR3 has 15 amino acids. The V gene end was trimmed by 2 bases and the J gene end by 4 bases; junction bases not matched to a gene: 3. The CDR3 DNA sequence: TGTGCCAGCAGTTACCTAGCGGGGATTTACAATGAGCAGTTCTTC. It codes for CASSYLAGIYNEQFF.

V and J are TRBV5-1 and TRBJ2-2; 8 bases align to TRBD2. This CDR3 spans 15 amino acids. Germline CDR1 and CDR2: SGHRS and YFSETQ. J was trimmed by 5 bases and V by 4 bases; bases with no gene match: 7. The CDR3 protein is CASSPSGTRTGELFF. The CDR3 DNA sequence: TGCGCCAGCAGCCCAAGCGGGACTAGAACCGGGGAGCTGTTTTTT.

This sequence joins TRBV28 and TRBJ1-3; D is unresolved. The CDR3 contains 12 residues. V shed 6 bases and J shed 2 bases, with 5 bases lying between them. Germline assignment: CDR1 MDHEN and CDR2 SYDVKM. CDR3 residues: CASRSPGNTIYF. The CDR3 nucleotides read TGTGCCAGCAGGTCCCCTGGAAACACCATATATTTT.

The chain uses TRBV2 and TRBJ1-3; TRBD1 matches 8 bases. The V segment lost 5 bases and the J segment 1 base; nucleotides outside the gene matches: 4. The germline CDR1 and CDR2 sequences are SNHLY and FYNNEI. The CDR3 is 15 amino acids. The CDR3 sequence: CASSSHRGSGNTIYF. The CDR3 region has the DNA TGTGCCAGCAGTTCCCACAGGGGGTCTGGAAACACCATATATTTT.

This chain connects TRBV6-6 to TRBJ1-2, with D perhaps TRBD1 (6 bases). CDR1 and CDR2 (germline): MNHNY, SVGAGI (reference sequence). Between the trimmed V and J ends, which lost 5 bases and 11 bases, there was a span of 30 bases. This CDR3 region has 17 residues. CDR3 nucleotide sequence: TGTGCCAGCAGTCGGGGACACGGAGGGACGACAGAGGTTTGGTACACCTTC. It yields the protein CASSRGHGGTTEVWYTF.

This clone was picked up one time. The rearrangement links TRBV29-1 to TRBJ2-3; D assignment may be TRBD1 or TRBD2 (7 bases each). The germline V and J ends were trimmed by 6 bases and 1 base, with 14 bases remaining between them. Germline CDR1 is SQVTM and CDR2 is ANQGSEA. The CDR3 totals 14 residues. In DNA form, the CDR3 reads TGCAGCGTGGGAGGGGGCAGGGGCACAGATACGCAGTATTTT. As protein: CSVGGGRGTDTQYF.

The gene calls are TRBV3-1 (or the pseudogene TRBV3-2) and TRBJ1-2, with D possibly being TRBD1 (6 bases). Germline V CDR1 and CDR2: LGHDT, YNNKEL (reference sequence). This CDR3 region has 16 residues. V was trimmed by 1 base and J by 3 bases, leaving 15 bases between them. This CDR3 is CASSQGFSGGHYGYTF. Written as DNA, the CDR3 is TGTGCCAGCAGCCAAGGGTTTTCGGGGGGCCACTATGGCTACACCTTC.

The chain couples TRBV7-2 to TRBJ2-5; no clear D gene. V was pared by 3 bases and J by 5 bases, with 16 bases between. CDR1 is SGHTA, CDR2 FQGNSA, per germline. This CDR3 spans 15 amino acids. The CDR3 here is CASSLISQVGETQYF. For the CDR3, the DNA is TGTGCCAGCAGCTTGATTTCCCAGGTGGGGGAGACCCAGTACTTC.

CDR3 sequence: CASSNRGPTNEKLFF. CDR3 coding DNA: TGTGCCAGTAGTAACCGGGGGCCAACTAATGAAAAACTGTTTTTT. This chain connects TRBV19 to TRBJ1-4, with a tentative D call TRBD1 (6 bases). V lost 4 bases to trimming and J lost 0 bases, with 9 bases between them. Germline V CDR1 and CDR2: LNHDA, SQIVND (reference sequence). This CDR3 contains 15 residues.

The rearrangement uses TRBV4-1 and TRBJ1-2; 10 bases fit TRBD1. Looked up from germline, CDR1 is MGHRA and CDR2 is YSYEKL. V shed 2 bases, J shed 4 bases, and the junction held 10 bases outside the gene matches. The CDR3 is 17 amino acids. The CDR3 region has the DNA TGCGCCAGCAGCCAACTTCGCAGGACAGGGGGACTCTATGGCTACACCTTC. Translated, it gives CASSQLRRTGGLYGYTF.

Only one count was recorded for this clone. This chain joins TRBV19 and TRBJ1-6; D might be TRBD1 (6 bases). Germline V gives CDR1 LNHDA, CDR2 SQIVND (reference sequence). Trimming took 4 bases from V and 10 from J, leaving 17 bases between them. The CDR3 length is 15 residues. For the CDR3, the DNA is TGTGCCAGTAGTACCGGGACGTTAGGGGGATCACCCCTCCACTTT. This translates into CASSTGTLGGSPLHF.

The chain links TRBV3-1 (or the pseudogene TRBV3-2) to TRBJ2-5; the D call may be TRBD1 or TRBD2 (6 bases each). This CDR3 is 13 amino acids long. The ends were cut back, 1 base at V and 5 bases at J, with 8 bases in the middle. Per germline, CDR1 LGHDT and CDR2 YNNKEL (reference sequence). The DNA for the CDR3 is TGTGCCAGCAGCCAAGGGAGGGGGGAGACCCAGTACTTC. Translating gives CASSQGRGETQYF.